Following are 8 T cell receptor beta chains from one sample sequenced in a study of shared clonotypes between healthy human individuals. Sequencing used immunoSEQ multiplex PCR; TCRdb keeps in-frame clones, though not all of them. Among 1,500,000 or so clones listed, roughly 96% were seen once. Sequencing was done on a sample of naive CD4+ T cells sorted from blood. As to subset: CD45RA+ positively selected. These receptors were taken from a man between 25 and 39 years old in good health.

This chain links TRBV2 with TRBJ2-2; 9 bases match TRBD1. Germline values: CDR1 SNHLY, CDR2 FYNNEI. The CDR3 spans 16 residues. Trimming removed 5 bases from V and 1 base from J; junction bases left unmatched: 5. The CDR3, as DNA: TGTGCCAGCAGTTATCACAGGGGGCAGAACACCGGGGAGCTGTTTTTT. Amino acid sequence: CASSYHRGQNTGELFF.

The chain's CDR3 is CAISARQGTLNTEAFF. The CDR3 DNA follows: TGTGCCATCAGTGCACGGCAGGGGACCTTGAACACTGAAGCTTTCTTT. The rearrangement links TRBV10-3 to TRBJ1-1, with D possibly matching TRBD1 (6 bases). Per germline, CDR1 ENHRY and CDR2 SYGVKD. V was clipped by 4 bases and J by 0 bases, with 15 bases between them. The CDR3 is 16 residues long.

The V and J genes are TRBV9 and TRBJ2-1; the D gene is possibly TRBD2 (11 bases). This CDR3 is 19 amino acids long. Between the trimmed V and J ends, which lost 0 bases and 9 bases, there was a span of 28 bases. CDR1 and CDR2 (germline): SGDLS, YYNGEE. CDR3 amino acids: CASSVDGTGVLAGGGEQFF. CDR3 in DNA: TGTGCCAGCAGCGTAGATGGGACAGGGGTTCTAGCGGGAGGAGGTGAGCAGTTCTTC. Using reference TRBV9 and TRBJ2-1 for the parts outside the CDR3, the full variable domain is DSGVTQTPKHLITATGQRVTLRCSPRSGDLSVYWYQQSLDQGLQFLIQYYNGEERAKGNILERFSAQQFPDLHSELNLSSLELGDSALYFCASSVDGTGVLAGGGEQFFGPGTRLTVL.

The chain recombines TRBV29-1 with TRBJ2-7; the match to TRBD1 covers 7 bases. V was clipped by 7 bases and J by 2 bases; unmatched bases: 11. Germline CDR1 reads SQVTM; CDR2 reads ANQGSEA. The CDR3 length is 14 residues. CDR3 residues: CSARSGQRTYEQYF. The CDR3 nucleotides are TGCAGCGCCCGGTCGGGACAGCGGACCTACGAGCAGTACTTC.

The chain combines TRBV7-9 with TRBJ2-2; D gene ambiguous. The CDR3 length is 14 residues. Germline V gene data show CDR1 as SEHNR and CDR2 as FQNEAQ (reference sequence). Deletions cut 8 bases from V and 1 base from J, with 11 bases between. The CDR3 bases are TGTGCCAGCTCCAGGCTTCAGAACACCGGGGAGCTGTTTTTT. This codes for CASSRLQNTGELFF.

Only one count was recorded for this clone. This chain uses TRBV4-2 with TRBJ2-1; the D is unclear. Germline V lookup: CDR1 LGHNA, CDR2 YNFKEQ. V lost 1 base and J lost 2, with 12 bases in between. The CDR3 has 16 residues. CDR3 DNA: TGTGCCAGCAGCCAAGTGGAGAGGTGGGCCTACAATGAGCAGTTCTTC. Its translation: CASSQVERWAYNEQFF.

Points on this clone: Other DNA sequences within the sample encode an identical CDR3. The chain links TRBV19 to TRBJ1-2; 8 nucleotides match TRBD1. The CDR3 sequence is 14 residues long. The germline CDR1 and CDR2 sequences are LNHDA and SQIVND (reference sequence). The trim removed 3 bases at V and 2 bases at J, leaving 2 bases unmatched. CDR3 protein: CASSIGTGNYGYTF. The DNA for the CDR3 is TGTGCCAGTAGTATTGGGACAGGAAACTATGGCTACACCTTC.

In the case of this clone: Other nucleotide sequences from this sample produce the same CDR3. The chain carries TRBV9 and TRBJ2-5; D may be TRBD1 (5 bases). The germline V and J ends were trimmed by 0 bases and 5 bases, with 8 bases remaining between them. There are 13 residues in the CDR3. CDR1 is SGDLS, CDR2 YYNGEE, per germline. CDR3 in amino acids: CASSVAQGETQYF. For the CDR3, the DNA is TGTGCCAGCAGCGTAGCGCAGGGTGAGACCCAGTACTTC.